A single sample is the source of the 13 T cell receptor beta chains below, sequenced in a study of blood T cell repertoires in COVID-19. This table comes from immunoSEQ multiplex PCR, and its TCRdb copy is limited to in-frame clones, with some not included. The data show about 60,000 clones, 80% to 90% seen once. Sequences were obtained from peripheral blood. These receptors were taken from a human donor in a cohort sampled during active COVID-19.

The rearrangement uses TRBV5-5 and TRBJ1-5, with 7 bases matching TRBD1. There are 15 residues in the CDR3. CDR1 is SGHKS, CDR2 YYEKEE, per germline (reference sequence). V gave up 0 bases and J gave up 4 bases; unmatched junction bases: 4. CDR3 in DNA: TGTGCCAGCAGCTTGGACAGGGGATTTAATCAGCCCCAGCATTTT. Its protein is CASSLDRGFNQPQHF.

J is TRBJ2-7 and V is TRBV5-1; 7 bases align to TRBD1. This CDR3 spans 15 amino acids. Germline V gene sequence: CDR1 SGHRS, CDR2 YFSETQ. V was pared by 4 bases and J by 2 bases, with 9 bases of the junction left unmatched. The CDR3: CASSHHGQDAYEQYF. The CDR3 bases are TGCGCCAGCAGCCACCACGGACAGGACGCCTACGAGCAGTACTTC.

The V and J genes are TRBV10-2 and TRBJ2-5; TRBD2 agrees at 9 bases. The germline V gene has CDR1 WSHSY and CDR2 SAAADI. V trimming: 4 bases; J trimming: 3 bases; junction bases outside the gene matches: 3. The CDR3 totals 14 residues. The CDR3 DNA is TGCGCCAGCAGTGTGGCGGGAGGGGAAGAGACCCAGTACTTC. Translation gives CASSVAGGEETQYF.

V and J are TRBV7-9 and TRBJ1-5; D not resolved. This CDR3 has 14 amino acids. Germline V lookup: CDR1 SEHNR, CDR2 FQNEAQ (reference sequence). V lost 4 bases and J lost 3, with 10 bases in between. CDR3 sequence: CASSYGNVNQPQHF. CDR3 DNA: TGTGCCAGCAGCTACGGGAATGTCAATCAGCCCCAGCATTTT.

The chain is built from TRBV12-3 or TRBV12-4 and TRBJ2-5, with TRBD2 identical over 10 bases. This CDR3 is 12 amino acids long. Trimming at V came to 6 bases and at J to 5 bases, leaving 0 bases not matched to a gene. CDR3 DNA sequence: TGTGCCAGCAGGGGACTAGCGGAGACCCAGTACTTC. Translation: CASRGLAETQYF.

CDR3 residues: CASSPSGAASDTQYF. DNA of the CDR3: TGCGCCAGCAGCCCCTCCGGAGCGGCATCAGATACGCAGTATTTT. The rearrangement uses TRBV5-1 and TRBJ2-3; possible D gene TRBD2, 5 bases. Germline loops: CDR1 SGHRS, CDR2 YFSETQ. This CDR3 comprises 15 residues. V shed 4 bases and J shed 4 bases, with 16 bases lying between them. The full variable domain, rest sourced from reference TRBV5-1 and TRBJ2-3, is KAGVTQTPRYLIKTRGQQVTLSCSPISGHRSVSWYQQTPGQGLQFLFEYFSETQRNKGNFPGRFSGRQFSNSRSEMNVSTLELGDSALYLCASSPSGAASDTQYFGPGTRLTVL.

V usage is TRBV2 and J usage is TRBJ2-2; TRBD1 aligns across 9 bases. Germline V lookup: CDR1 SNHLY, CDR2 FYNNEI. V shed 8 bases and J 3 bases; nucleotides not matched to a gene: 7. CDR3 length: 15 amino acids. As DNA, the CDR3 is TGTGCCAGCCGGGGACAGGGAGGGCACACCGGGGAGCTGTTTTTT. Residues: CASRGQGGHTGELFF.

The chain carries TRBV7-9 and TRBJ2-7; D uncertain. Germline loops: CDR1 SEHNR, CDR2 FQNEAQ (reference sequence). The V end lost 3 bases, the J end lost 3 bases, and 6 bases lay between the germline ends. The CDR3 spans 12 residues. For the CDR3, the DNA is TGTGCCAGCAGCTTTTCAGACTACGAGCAGTACTTC. The encoded protein is CASSFSDYEQYF.

This clone was seen only a few times. The CDR3 protein is CASSTGTGGSFTGELFF. The CDR3 region has the DNA TGCGCCAGCAGTACCGGGACAGGGGGCTCGTTCACCGGGGAGCTGTTTTTT. The rearrangement uses TRBV5-1 and TRBJ2-2; TRBD1 agrees at 12 bases. From germline, CDR1 is SGHRS and CDR2 YFSETQ. The junction had 9 bases not matched to a gene; V was cut back by 5 bases and J by 4 bases. This CDR3 spans 17 amino acids. The full variable domain, with the rest looked up from reference TRBV5-1 and TRBJ2-2, is KAGVTQTPRYLIKTRGQQVTLSCSPISGHRSVSWYQQTPGQGLQFLFEYFSETQRNKGNFPGRFSGRQFSNSRSEMNVSTLELGDSALYLCASSTGTGGSFTGELFFGEGSRLTVL.

A single count supports this clone. The V gene is TRBV4-1, the J gene TRBJ2-2; 8 bases map to TRBD2. The germline V gene has CDR1 MGHRA and CDR2 YSYEKL. The junction had 2 bases not matched to a gene; V was cut back by 2 bases and J by 3 bases. The CDR3 is 15 amino acids. The CDR3, as DNA: TGCGCCAGCAGCCAATCCGGGGGGGACACCGGGGAGCTGTTTTTT. Translating it yields CASSQSGGDTGELFF.

V is TRBV5-1 and J is TRBJ2-6; D gene unclear. The CDR3 is 15 residues long. The germline V gene encodes CDR1 SGHRS and CDR2 YFSETQ. Deletions cut 0 bases from V and 2 bases from J, with 6 bases between. CDR3 in DNA: TGCGCCAGCAGCTTGGGAGGAACTGGGGCCAACGTCCTGACTTTC. Translated: CASSLGGTGANVLTF.

This sequence joins TRBV10-1 and TRBJ2-5, with TRBD1 matching over 9 bases. The CDR3 runs 14 residues. The V gene's germline CDR1 is WNHNN and CDR2 SYGVQD (reference sequence). Unmatched junction bases numbered 4, after V lost 4 bases and J lost 4 bases. The CDR3 DNA reads as TGCGCCAGCAGTGGGGACAGGGAGCGAGAGACCCAGTACTTC. This sequence encodes CASSGDRERETQYF.

The genes are TRBV18 and TRBJ1-6, with TRBD1 as a possible D gene (5 bases). Germline values: CDR1 KGHSH, CDR2 LQKENI. The V end lost 2 bases, the J end lost 9 bases, and 17 bases lay between the germline ends. The CDR3 length is 16 residues. CDR3 amino acids: CASSPTGRFVTSPLHF. The CDR3 region has the DNA TGTGCCAGCTCACCAACAGGACGGTTTGTTACTTCACCCCTCCACTTT.